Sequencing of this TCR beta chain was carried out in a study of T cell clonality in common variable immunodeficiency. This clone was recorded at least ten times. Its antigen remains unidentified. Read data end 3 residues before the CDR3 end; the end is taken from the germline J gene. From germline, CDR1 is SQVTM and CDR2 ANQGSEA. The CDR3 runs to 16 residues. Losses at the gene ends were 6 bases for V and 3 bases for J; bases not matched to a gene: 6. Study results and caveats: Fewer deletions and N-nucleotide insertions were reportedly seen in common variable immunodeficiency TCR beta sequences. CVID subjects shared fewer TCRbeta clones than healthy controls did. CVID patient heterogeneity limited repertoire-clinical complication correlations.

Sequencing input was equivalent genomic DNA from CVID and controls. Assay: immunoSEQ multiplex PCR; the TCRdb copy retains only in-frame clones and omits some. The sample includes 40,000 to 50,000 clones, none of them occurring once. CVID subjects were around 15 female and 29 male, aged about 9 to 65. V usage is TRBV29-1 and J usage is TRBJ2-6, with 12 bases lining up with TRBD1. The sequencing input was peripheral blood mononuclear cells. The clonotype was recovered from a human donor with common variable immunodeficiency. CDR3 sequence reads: CSVVGTGGDGANVLTF. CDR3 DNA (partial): TGCAGCGTCGTAGGGACAGGGGGCGATGGGGCCAACGTC.